The 5 T cell receptor beta chains below come from one sample, sequenced in a study of cytomegalovirus exposure and HLA in healthy donors. This table comes from immunoSEQ multiplex PCR, and its TCRdb copy is limited to in-frame clones, with some not included. This table holds 110,000 to 150,000 clones, about 95% found once. The sequenced sample consisted of PBMCs. The receptors shown here come from a man between 18 and 29 years old in good health and CMV-seropositive.

The chain uses TRBV13 and TRBJ2-7, with TRBD1 identical over 8 bases. Germline lookup yields CDR1 PRHDT and CDR2 FYEKMQ (reference sequence). The CDR3 contains 12 residues. The V gene end was trimmed by 5 bases and the J gene end by 6 bases; junction bases not matched to a gene: 3. The CDR3 here is CASSPQGVEQYF. The CDR3 nucleotides read TGTGCCAGCAGCCCACAGGGGGTCGAGCAGTACTTC. Supplemented by reference TRBV13 and TRBJ2-7, the full variable domain reads AAGVIQSPRHLIKEKRETATLKCYPIPRHDTVYWYQQGPGQDPQFLISFYEKMQSDKGSIPDRFSAQQFSDYHSELNMSSLELGDSALYFCASSPQGVEQYFGPGTRLTVT.

This rearrangement joins TRBV7-2 to TRBJ1-2; 8 bases are shared with TRBD1. The V gene end was trimmed by 5 bases and the J gene end by 6 bases; junction bases not matched to a gene: 5. This CDR3 is 13 amino acids long. Germline V gives CDR1 SGHTA, CDR2 FQGNSA. CDR3 DNA: TGTGCCAGCAGCCCGTGGACAGGGCATGGCTACACCTTC. As protein: CASSPWTGHGYTF.

The V gene is TRBV2, the J gene TRBJ2-7, with TRBD1 as a possible D gene (6 bases). This CDR3 has 13 amino acids. Germline CDR1 reads SNHLY; CDR2 reads FYNNEI. V was shortened by 7 bases and J by 0 bases, with 10 bases between the two germline ends. CDR3 region: CASKADSSYEQYF. CDR3 in DNA: TGTGCCAGCAAGGCGGACAGCTCCTACGAGCAGTACTTC. The full variable domain, rest sourced from reference TRBV2 and TRBJ2-7, is EPEVTQTPSHQVTQMGQEVILRCVPISNHLYFYWYRQILGQKVEFLVSFYNNEISEKSEIFDDQFSVERPDGSNFTLKIRSTKLEDSAMYFCASKADSSYEQYFGPGTRLTVT.

The chain has TRBV5-8 and TRBJ2-1; 8 bases are a match to TRBD1. The CDR3 consists of 15 residues. CDR1 SGHTS and CDR2 YDEGEE come from the germline V gene. The V gene end was trimmed by 3 bases and the J gene end by 5 bases; junction bases not matched to a gene: 7. CDR3 amino acids: CASSSQGEWNNEQFF. The DNA for the CDR3 is TGTGCCAGCAGCTCACAGGGGGAATGGAACAATGAGCAGTTCTTC.

This chain uses TRBV7-8 with TRBJ2-3, with 8 bases fitting TRBD1. There are 16 residues in the CDR3. J was trimmed by 4 bases and V by 0 bases; bases with no gene match: 6. The V gene's germline CDR1 is SGHVS and CDR2 FQNEAQ. The CDR3 is CASSLAGQGVPDTQYF. CDR3 coding DNA: TGTGCCAGCAGCTTAGCCGGACAGGGCGTCCCAGATACGCAGTATTTT.